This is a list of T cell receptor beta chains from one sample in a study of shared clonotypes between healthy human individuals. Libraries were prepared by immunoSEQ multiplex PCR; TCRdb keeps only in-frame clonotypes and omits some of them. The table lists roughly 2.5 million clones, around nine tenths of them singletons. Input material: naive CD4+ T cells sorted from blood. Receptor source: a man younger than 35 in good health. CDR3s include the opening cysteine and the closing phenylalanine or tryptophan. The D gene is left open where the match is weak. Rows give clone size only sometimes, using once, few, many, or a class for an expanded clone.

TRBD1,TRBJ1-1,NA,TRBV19,TGTGCCAGCTCGGACAGGGGGCGGCCCATGAACACTGAAGCTTTCTTT,CASSDRGRPMNTEAFF
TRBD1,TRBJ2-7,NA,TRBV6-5,TGTGCCAGCAGTCGTGGACAGGGGGAAGGCGAGCAGTACTTC,CASSRGQGEGEQYF
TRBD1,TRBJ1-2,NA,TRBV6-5,TGTGCCAGCAGAGACGGGACAGGCTCGATCTATGGCTACACCTTC,CASRDGTGSIYGYTF
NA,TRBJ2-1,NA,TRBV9,TGTGCCAGCAGCGCGAACAATGAGCAGTTCTTC,CASSANNEQFF
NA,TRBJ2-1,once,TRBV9,TGTGCCAGCAGCGTAGGTAGTTTTAATGAGCAGTTCTTC,CASSVGSFNEQFF
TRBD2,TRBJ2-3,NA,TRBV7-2,TGTGCCAGCAGCTTATATCTAGCGGTCACAGATACGCAGTATTTT,CASSLYLAVTDTQYF
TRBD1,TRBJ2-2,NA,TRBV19,TGTGCCAGTAGTGCAAACAGGGGAAGCACCGGGGAGCTGTTTTTT,CASSANRGSTGELFF
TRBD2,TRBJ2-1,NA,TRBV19,TGTGCCAGTAGTAACGGCGGGAGTAGGAATGAGCAGTTCTTC,CASSNGGSRNEQFF
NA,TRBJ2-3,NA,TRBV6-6,TGTGCCAGCAGTGGCTCCAGGGGGGGCACAGATACGCAGTATTTT,CASSGSRGGTDTQYF
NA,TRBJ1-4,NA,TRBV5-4,TGTGCCAGCAGCCCCGGACTAGATGAAAAACTGTTTTTT,CASSPGLDEKLFF
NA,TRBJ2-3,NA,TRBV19,TGTGCCAGTAGTATCGGAGTTACAGATACGCAGTATTTT,CASSIGVTDTQYF
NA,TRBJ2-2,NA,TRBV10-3,TGTGCCATCAGTGAGTCGTTTCCCGGGGAGCTGTTTTTT,CAISESFPGELFF
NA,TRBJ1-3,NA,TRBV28,TGTGCCAGTACGGACTCAGCTGGAAACACCATATATTTT,CASTDSAGNTIYF
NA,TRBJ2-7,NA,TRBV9,TGTGCCAGCAGCGTAGCCGTCGGTGCGTCCTACGAGCAGTACTTC,CASSVAVGASYEQYF
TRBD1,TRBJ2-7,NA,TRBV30,TGTGCCTGGAACCGGGACAGGGGAGGCGAGCAGTACTTC,CAWNRDRGGEQYF
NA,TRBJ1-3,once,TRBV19,TGTGCCAGTAGCCTCGACTCGGGGGCCTCTGGAAACACCATATATTTT,CASSLDSGASGNTIYF
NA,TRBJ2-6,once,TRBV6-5,TGTGCCAGCAGTCAGACAGCTCCTGGGGCCAACGTCCTGACTTTC,CASSQTAPGANVLTF
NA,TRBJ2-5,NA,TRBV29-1,TGCAGCGTTCTTGTCGCGGAGACCCAGTACTTC,CSVLVAETQYF
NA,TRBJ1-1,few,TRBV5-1,TGCGCCAGCAGCTTGTACAGGGACACTGAAGCTTTCTTT,CASSLYRDTEAFF
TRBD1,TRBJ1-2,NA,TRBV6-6,TGTGCCAGCAGTCCGCGGGGACAGTCACTTAACTATGGCTACACCTTC,CASSPRGQSLNYGYTF
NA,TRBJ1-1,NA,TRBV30,TGTGCCTGGAGTGACCGGGCGAACACTGAAGCTTTCTTT,CAWSDRANTEAFF
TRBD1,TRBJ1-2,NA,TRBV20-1,TGCAGTGTCGACAGGGTCGAAGGCTACACCTTC,CSVDRVEGYTF
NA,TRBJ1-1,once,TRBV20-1,TGCAGCCCTAGACAGAACACTGAAGCTTTCTTT,CSPRQNTEAFF
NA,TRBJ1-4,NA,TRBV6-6,TGTGCCAGCAATTCATTAGGGGTATTTGGAAAACTGTTTTTT,CASNSLGVFGKLFF
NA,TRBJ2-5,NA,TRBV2,TGTGCCAGCAGTCAAGATAGGCCCCAGTACTTC,CASSQDRPQYF
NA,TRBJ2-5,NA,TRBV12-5,TGTGCTAGTGCCGGGAGAGGGAGCCAAGAGACCCAGTACTTC,CASAGRGSQETQYF
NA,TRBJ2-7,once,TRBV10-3,TGTGCCATCAGTGATATACACGAGCAGTACTTC,CAISDIHEQYF
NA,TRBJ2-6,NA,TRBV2,TGTGCCAGCAGTGGGAAATCTGGGGCCAACGTCCTGACTTTC,CASSGKSGANVLTF
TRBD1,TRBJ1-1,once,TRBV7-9,TGTGCCAGCAGCTTATACTCACAGGGGGTGTATACTGAAGCTTTCTTT,CASSLYSQGVYTEAFF
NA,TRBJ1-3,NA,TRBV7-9,TGTGCCAGCAGCTTCGACAGGTCCCGCTCTGGAAACACCATATATTTT,CASSFDRSRSGNTIYF
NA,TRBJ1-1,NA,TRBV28,TGTGCCAGCAGCGGACCGCAGGGTGTCAGTTCTAGGGCTTTCTTT,CASSGPQGVSSRAFF